This entry lists 18 T cell receptor beta chains sequenced from one sample in a study of blood T cell repertoires in COVID-19. Measured with immunoSEQ multiplex PCR; TCRdb has only the in-frame clones, and not every one. The sample yields some 390,000 clones, 80% to 90% seen once. The specimen was PBMCs or T cells enriched from blood (not recorded which). All receptors derive from a man aged 25-45 years who had recovered from COVID-19.

This clone is a singleton in its sample. The rearrangement joins TRBV2 to TRBJ2-2; D gene uncertain. Trimming took 1 base from V and 7 from J, leaving 7 bases between them. This CDR3 has 13 residues. Germline lookup yields CDR1 SNHLY and CDR2 FYNNEI. DNA for the CDR3: TGTGCCAGCAGTGAAGAAAGCTACGGGGAGCTGTTTTTT. This gives the protein CASSEESYGELFF.

This clone was seen only a few times. The V and J genes are TRBV27 and TRBJ1-5; 8 nucleotides align to TRBD1. Per germline, CDR1 MNHEY and CDR2 SMNVEV (reference sequence). The CDR3 totals 14 residues. V trimming: 5 bases; J trimming: 9 bases; junction bases outside the gene matches: 9. As DNA, the CDR3 is TGTGCCAGCAGTGCCTGGGACAGGCGGTCGCCCCAGCATTTT. It specifies CASSAWDRRSPQHF.

Only a few counts were recorded for this clone. The chain has TRBV4-1 and TRBJ1-5, with a possible D match to TRBD1 (6 bases). The CDR3 sequence is 18 residues long. Germline V CDR1 and CDR2: MGHRA, YSYEKL. The V end lost 0 bases, the J end lost 0 bases, and 15 bases lay between the germline ends. The CDR3 reads CASSQDPFWTDSNQPQHF. In DNA, the CDR3 is TGCGCCAGCAGCCAAGATCCGTTTTGGACAGATAGCAATCAGCCCCAGCATTTT.

The J gene is TRBJ1-5, the V gene TRBV18; 9 bases are shared with TRBD1. CDR1 and CDR2 from the germline V gene are KGHSH and LQKENI. This CDR3 comprises 15 residues. Trimming cost V 2 bases and J 7 bases; bases outside gene matches: 6. The CDR3 DNA sequence: TGTGCCAGCTCACCAACAGGGGGCTCTGGGCAGCCCCAGCATTTT. The encoded protein is CASSPTGGSGQPQHF.

As DNA, the CDR3 is TGTGCCAGCAGCGGTACTAACTATGGCTACACCTTC. This gives the protein CASSGTNYGYTF. The V gene is TRBV28, the J gene TRBJ1-2; D is unresolved. The germline V gene has CDR1 MDHEN and CDR2 SYDVKM. Trimming pared 6 bases from V and 0 bases from J, leaving 5 bases between. This CDR3 region has 12 residues.

The chain has TRBV25-1 and TRBJ2-1; TRBD1 agrees at 9 bases. The junction had 5 bases not matched to a gene; V was cut back by 4 bases and J by 7 bases. The CDR3 sequence is 14 residues long. The germline V gene has CDR1 MGHDK and CDR2 SYGVNS. CDR3 in DNA: TGTGCCAGCAGTGGCGGACAGGGGAGGAATGAGCAGTTCTTC. Protein: CASSGGQGRNEQFF.

Remarks on this clone: Other DNA sequences in the sample encode the same CDR3. The gene calls are TRBV18 and TRBJ2-5; no clear D. Deletions cut 3 bases from V and 5 bases from J, with 7 bases between. There are 12 residues in the CDR3. Germline V gene lookup returns CDR1 KGHSH and CDR2 LQKENI. CDR3 sequence reads: CASSPGRETQYF. CDR3 nucleotides: TGTGCCAGCTCACCGGGCCGGGAGACCCAGTACTTC.

As to this clone: Other DNA variants within this sample encode the same CDR3. J is TRBJ1-5 and V is TRBV5-1, with 7 bases aligning to TRBD1. This CDR3 has 15 residues. Losses at the gene ends were 0 bases for V and 2 bases for J; bases not matched to a gene: 2. Germline CDR1 is SGHRS and CDR2 is YFSETQ. The CDR3 region is CASSLEGQGNQPQHF. For the CDR3, the DNA is TGCGCCAGCAGCTTGGAAGGACAGGGCAATCAGCCCCAGCATTTT.

The chain employs TRBV7-2 and TRBJ2-7, with D unclear. V was shortened by 3 bases and J by 0 bases, with 6 bases between the two germline ends. The CDR3 loop spans 13 amino acids. Per germline, CDR1 SGHTA and CDR2 FQGNSA. CDR3 protein: CASSFYSSYEQYF. The CDR3 coding sequence is TGTGCCAGCAGCTTCTACAGCTCCTACGAGCAGTACTTC.

The chain employs TRBV7-6 and TRBJ2-3, with TRBD1 matching over 11 bases. This CDR3 is 17 amino acids long. J gave up 1 base and V 8 bases, and 11 bases lay outside the gene matches. CDR1 and CDR2 (germline): SGHVS, FNYEAQ. The CDR3 sequence: CASALGQGVLGTDTQYF. The CDR3 region has the DNA TGTGCCAGCGCCTTGGGACAGGGGGTGTTGGGCACAGATACGCAGTATTTT.

The genes are TRBV5-1 and TRBJ1-1; D is ambiguous. V was shortened by 1 base and J by 8 bases, with 12 bases between the two germline ends. The CDR3 consists of 13 residues. Germline-derived CDR1 and CDR2 are SGHRS and YFSETQ. CDR3 protein: CASSLSGLLEAFF. The CDR3 DNA reads as TGCGCCAGCAGCTTGTCTGGCCTCCTGGAAGCTTTCTTT. Supplemented by reference TRBV5-1 and TRBJ1-1, the full variable domain reads KAGVTQTPRYLIKTRGQQVTLSCSPISGHRSVSWYQQTPGQGLQFLFEYFSETQRNKGNFPGRFSGRQFSNSRSEMNVSTLELGDSALYLCASSLSGLLEAFFGQGTRLTVV.

This chain joins TRBV7-9 and TRBJ2-7; 8 positions match TRBD2. CDR1 SEHNR and CDR2 FQNEAQ come from the germline V gene (reference sequence). CDR3 length: 15 amino acids. After removal of 3 bases from V and 2 bases from J, the junction contained 6 bases not matched to a gene. As DNA, the CDR3 is TGTGCCAGCAGCTTTGAACTAGCGGATCCCTACGAGCAGTACTTC. The encoded protein is CASSFELADPYEQYF.

The CDR3 spells CAISVEQGTDTQYF. CDR3 nucleotide sequence: TGTGCCATCAGTGTGGAACAGGGGACAGATACGCAGTATTTT. The chain is built from TRBV10-3 and TRBJ2-3; 7 bases are shared with TRBD1. Germline CDR1 is ENHRY and CDR2 is SYGVKD. The CDR3 totals 14 residues. The V gene end was trimmed by 4 bases and the J gene end by 3 bases; junction bases not matched to a gene: 4.

As DNA, the CDR3 is TGTGCCAGCAGCCAACGGCGGCAGGACAACACAGATACGCAGTATTTT. Translating gives CASSQRRQDNTDTQYF. The chain joins TRBV3-1 (or the pseudogene TRBV3-2) to TRBJ2-3; weak D call: TRBD1 (5 bases). This CDR3 comprises 16 residues. The germline CDR1 and CDR2 sequences are LGHDT and YNNKEL (reference sequence). V was pared by 2 bases and J by 2 bases, with 14 bases between.

The chain recombines TRBV2 with TRBJ1-1; TRBD1 matches at 8 bases. This CDR3 region has 15 residues. V shed 6 bases, J shed 1 base, and the junction held 7 bases outside the gene matches. Germline CDR1 SNHLY, CDR2 FYNNEI. CDR3 sequence: CASRARQGSNTEAFF. In DNA form, the CDR3 reads TGTGCCAGCAGAGCCCGACAGGGGTCGAACACTGAAGCTTTCTTT.

J is TRBJ1-1 and V is TRBV15, with 8 bases matching TRBD1. The CDR3 sequence is 13 residues long. The trim removed 2 bases at V and 4 bases at J, leaving 0 bases unmatched. Per the germline V gene, CDR1 is LNHNV and CDR2 is YYDKDF (reference sequence). CDR3 region: CATSRTGGTEAFF. CDR3 nucleotides: TGTGCCACCAGCAGAACAGGGGGCACTGAAGCTTTCTTT.

The rearrangement uses TRBV19 and TRBJ2-1; a weak D match, TRBD1 (5 bases). The germline CDR1 and CDR2 sequences are LNHDA and SQIVND (reference sequence). With 5 bases removed from V and 6 bases from J, the gap between germline ends came to 14 bases. This CDR3 has 14 residues. The CDR3 region has the DNA TGTGCCAGTAGTCATCAGGGCGCTTTCAATGAGCAGTTCTTC. This gives the protein CASSHQGAFNEQFF.

The V call is TRBV5-4, the J call TRBJ2-5; D is possibly TRBD1 (6 bases). Trimming stripped 1 base from V and 1 base from J, with 14 bases between. This CDR3 contains 16 residues. Germline CDR1 reads SGHNT; CDR2 reads YYREEE (reference sequence). CDR3 sequence reads: CASSLKSGGPQETQYF. CDR3 DNA: TGTGCCAGCAGCTTGAAGAGTGGGGGCCCCCAAGAGACCCAGTACTTC.